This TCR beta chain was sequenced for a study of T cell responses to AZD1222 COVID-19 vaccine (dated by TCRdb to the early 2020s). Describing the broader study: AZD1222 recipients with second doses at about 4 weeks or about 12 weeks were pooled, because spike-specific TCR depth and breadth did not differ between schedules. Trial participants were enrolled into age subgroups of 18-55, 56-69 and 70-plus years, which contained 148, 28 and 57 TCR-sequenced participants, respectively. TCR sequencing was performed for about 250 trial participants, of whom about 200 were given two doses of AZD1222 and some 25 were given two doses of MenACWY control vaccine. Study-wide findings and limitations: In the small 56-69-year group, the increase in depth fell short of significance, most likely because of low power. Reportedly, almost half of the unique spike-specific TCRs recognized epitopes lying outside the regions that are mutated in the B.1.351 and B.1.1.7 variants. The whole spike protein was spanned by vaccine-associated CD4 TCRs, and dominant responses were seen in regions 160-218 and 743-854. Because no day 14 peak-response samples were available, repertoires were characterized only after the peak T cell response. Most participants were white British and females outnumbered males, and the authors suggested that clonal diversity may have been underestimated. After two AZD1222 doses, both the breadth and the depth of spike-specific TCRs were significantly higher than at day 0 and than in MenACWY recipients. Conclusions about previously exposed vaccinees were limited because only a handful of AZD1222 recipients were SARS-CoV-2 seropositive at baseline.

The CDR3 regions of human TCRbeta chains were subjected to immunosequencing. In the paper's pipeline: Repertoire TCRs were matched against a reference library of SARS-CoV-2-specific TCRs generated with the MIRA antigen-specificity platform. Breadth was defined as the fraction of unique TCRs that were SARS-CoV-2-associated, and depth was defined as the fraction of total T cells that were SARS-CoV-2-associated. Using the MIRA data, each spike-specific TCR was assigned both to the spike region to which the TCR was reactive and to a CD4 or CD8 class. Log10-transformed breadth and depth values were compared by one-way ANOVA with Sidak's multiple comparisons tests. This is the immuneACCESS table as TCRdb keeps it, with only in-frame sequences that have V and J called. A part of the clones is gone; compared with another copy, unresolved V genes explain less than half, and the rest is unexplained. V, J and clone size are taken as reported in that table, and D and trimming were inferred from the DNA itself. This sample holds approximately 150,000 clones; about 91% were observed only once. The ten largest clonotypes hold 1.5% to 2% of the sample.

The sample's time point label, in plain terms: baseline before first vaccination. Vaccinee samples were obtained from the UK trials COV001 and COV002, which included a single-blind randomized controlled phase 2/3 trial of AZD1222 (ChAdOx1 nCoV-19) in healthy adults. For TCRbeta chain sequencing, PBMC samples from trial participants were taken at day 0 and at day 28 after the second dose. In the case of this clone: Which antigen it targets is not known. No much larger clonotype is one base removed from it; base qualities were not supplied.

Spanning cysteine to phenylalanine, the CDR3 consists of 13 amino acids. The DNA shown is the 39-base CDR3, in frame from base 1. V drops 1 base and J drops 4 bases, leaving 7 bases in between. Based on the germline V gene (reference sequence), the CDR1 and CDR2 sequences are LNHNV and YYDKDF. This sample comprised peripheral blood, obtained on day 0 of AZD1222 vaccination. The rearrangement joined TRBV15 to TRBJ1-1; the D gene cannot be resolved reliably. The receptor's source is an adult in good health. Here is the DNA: TGTGCCACCAGCAGAGTGGTGGGCACTGAAGCTTTCTTT. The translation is CATSRVVGTEAFF.